Below, one T cell receptor (beta chain) is given with its context. This sample is drawn from a study of blood T cell repertoires in COVID-19. Study at large: Italy, Spain and the United States were the sources of the convalescent and acute COVID-19 samples. PBMCs, B-cell-depleted T cells, or T cells were the source of the cDNA or gDNA that made up the material.

CDR1 is KGHSH and CDR2 is LQKENI in the germline V gene. The CDR3 sequence is 11 residues long. V lost 6 bases to trimming and J lost 5 bases, with 7 bases between them. As processed by the authors: Cell counts per sample came from amplifying reference gene primers. Only in-frame clones appear in the TCRdb table, and some are missing; sequencing was by immunoSEQ multiplex PCR. V and J calls and clone size follow that table, whereas D and trimming were derived from the DNA. The table lists fewer than 130,000 clones, approximately 80% of them singletons. The sequence derives from a woman in her fifties or sixties with acute or convalescent COVID-19. V and J are TRBV18 and TRBJ1-2; D perhaps matches TRBD1 (5 bases). Sequencing was carried out using peripheral blood. CDR3 region: CASSAGYGYTF. In DNA, the CDR3 is TGTGCCAGCTCTGCAGGGTATGGCTACACCTTC. The full variable domain, with the rest looked up from reference TRBV18 and TRBJ1-2, is NAGVMQNPRHLVRRRGQEARLRCSPMKGHSHVYWYRQLPEEGLKFMVYLQKENIIDESGMPKERFSAEFPKEGPSILRIQQVVRGDSAAYFCASSAGYGYTFGSGTRLTVV.